A selection of T cell receptor beta chains follows, all from one sample in a study of cytotoxic CD8 clonotypes in ibrutinib-treated CLL. TCRdb keeps only in-frame clones here, not all; method: immunoSEQ multiplex PCR. This table has more than 30,000 clones, almost 70% appearing once. Material: PBMCs, obtained before ibrutinib treatment. The receptors were sampled from a human donor with chronic lymphocytic leukemia. CDR3s include the opening cysteine and the closing phenylalanine or tryptophan. The D gene is left open where the match is weak. Rows give clone size only sometimes, using once, few, many, or a class for an expanded clone.

size: few
length: 14
J: TRBJ2-7
V: TRBV5-1
D: .
DNA: TGCGCCAGCAGCTTTACGAACCAAGCCTACGAGCAGTACTTC
CDR3: CASSFTNQAYEQYF

size: .
length: 15
J: TRBJ1-1
V: TRBV12-5
D: TRBD1
DNA: TGTGCTAGTGGTTTGAGGACAGGGAAGAACACTGAAGCTTTCTTT
CDR3: CASGLRTGKNTEAFF

size: .
length: 15
J: TRBJ1-2
V: TRBV18
D: .
DNA: TGTGCCAGCTCACCCAACCCCAATTGGGGGGATGGCTACACCTTC
CDR3: CASSPNPNWGDGYTF

size: .
length: 14
J: TRBJ2-7
V: TRBV10-3
D: TRBD2
DNA: TGTGCCATCAGTGCGTCTAGCGGGGGCTACGAGCAGTACTTC
CDR3: CAISASSGGYEQYF

size: .
length: 16
J: TRBJ1-1
V: TRBV10-3
D: .
DNA: TGTGCCATCAGTGAGTCAGGGACCATCGCCGCGGCTGAAGCTTTCTTT
CDR3: CAISESGTIAAAEAFF

size: .
length: 11
J: TRBJ1-2
V: TRBV29-1
D: .
DNA: TGCAGCGTTGTAGACCGCTGGGGCTACACCTTC
CDR3: CSVVDRWGYTF

size: .
length: 18
J: TRBJ2-3
V: TRBV27
D: .
DNA: TGTGCCAGCAGTCCAGTCCCCCCCCGGCCAGGGGAGACAGATACGCAGTATTTT
CDR3: CASSPVPPRPGETDTQYF

size: .
length: 15
J: TRBJ2-5
V: TRBV5-4
D: TRBD1
DNA: TGTGCCAGCAGCTTGAACAGGGGGAATTCGGAGACCCAGTACTTC
CDR3: CASSLNRGNSETQYF

size: .
length: 15
J: TRBJ2-7
V: TRBV4-3
D: TRBD2
DNA: TGCGCCAGCAGCCAAGAAACGGGACTAGCCTACGAGCAGTACTTC
CDR3: CASSQETGLAYEQYF

size: .
length: 12
J: TRBJ1-2
V: TRBV10-3
D: .
DNA: TGTGCCATCAGTGAGGGGCAAAGGGACACCTTCTTC
CDR3: CAISEGQRDTFF

size: .
length: 15
J: TRBJ1-1
V: TRBV7-6
D: TRBD1
DNA: TGTGCCAGCAGCTTAGGTAGGGGGCGAAACACTGAAGCTTTCTTT
CDR3: CASSLGRGRNTEAFF

size: .
length: 17
J: TRBJ2-5
V: TRBV21-1
D: .
DNA: TGTGCCAGCAGCAAAGTTGGACTAGCGGGAGGGAGAGAGACCCAGTACTTC
CDR3: CASSKVGLAGGRETQYF

size: .
length: 13
J: TRBJ2-7
V: TRBV30
D: .
DNA: TGTGCCTGGAGTGTCGGGGTCACCTACGAGCAGTACTTC
CDR3: CAWSVGVTYEQYF

size: .
length: 13
J: TRBJ2-7
V: TRBV5-4
D: TRBD1
DNA: TGTGCCAGCAGCTCGACAGGGGCCTACGAGCAGTACTTC
CDR3: CASSSTGAYEQYF

size: .
length: 13
J: TRBJ1-5
V: TRBV19
D: .
DNA: TGTGCCAGTAGTATGGGTATAAATCAGCCCCAGCATTTT
CDR3: CASSMGINQPQHF

size: .
length: 15
J: TRBJ2-7
V: TRBV7-9
D: TRBD1
DNA: TGTGCCAGCAGCTTATTTCCGGGACAGGTCTACGAGCAGTACTTC
CDR3: CASSLFPGQVYEQYF

size: .
length: 15
J: TRBJ2-1
V: TRBV7-9
D: .
DNA: TGTGCCAGCAGCTTAATACCGGGAGATTCTAATGAGCAGTTCTTC
CDR3: CASSLIPGDSNEQFF

size: .
length: 15
J: TRBJ2-3
V: TRBV7-3
D: .
DNA: TGTGCCAGCAGCTTGGGGGGGCGCGGCACAGATACGCAGTATTTT
CDR3: CASSLGGRGTDTQYF

size: once
length: 14
J: TRBJ1-4
V: TRBV7-6
D: .
DNA: TGTGCCAGCAGCCCGACAGTTCGGTTTGAAAAACTGTTTTTT
CDR3: CASSPTVRFEKLFF

size: .
length: 15
J: TRBJ2-7
V: TRBV27
D: TRBD2
DNA: TGTGCCAGCAGTACGGGCGGGGGGGCCCCGAACGAGCAGTACTTC
CDR3: CASSTGGGAPNEQYF

size: .
length: 11
J: TRBJ2-1
V: TRBV6-5
D: .
DNA: TGTGCCACCAAACGCTACAATGAGCAGTTCTTC
CDR3: CATKRYNEQFF

size: few
length: 15
J: TRBJ1-2
V: TRBV9
D: TRBD1
DNA: TGTGCCAGCAGCGATGGGACAGGGCCGGACTATGGCTACACCTTC
CDR3: CASSDGTGPDYGYTF

size: once
length: 13
J: TRBJ1-2
V: TRBV28
D: TRBD1
DNA: TGTGCCAGCAGGCATCACAGGGGTTACGGCTACACCTTC
CDR3: CASRHHRGYGYTF

size: .
length: 13
J: TRBJ2-7
V: TRBV7-2
D: .
DNA: TGTGCCAGCAGCGAGTCGCAGCGGTACGAGCAGTACTTC
CDR3: CASSESQRYEQYF

size: once
length: 15
J: TRBJ2-5
V: TRBV7-9
D: .
DNA: TGTGCCAGCAGCTTAGAGCTGTCTAACCAAGAGACCCAGTACTTC
CDR3: CASSLELSNQETQYF

size: few
length: 11
J: TRBJ2-7
V: TRBV2
D: .
DNA: TGTGCCAGCAGCTTAGCGGACGAGCAGTACTTC
CDR3: CASSLADEQYF

size: .
length: 14
J: TRBJ2-5
V: TRBV11-3
D: TRBD2
DNA: TGTGCCAGGCCAGCGGGGGGCGATAAAGAGACCCAGTACTTC
CDR3: CARPAGGDKETQYF

size: .
length: 13
J: TRBJ2-5
V: TRBV5-4
D: .
DNA: TGTGCCAGCAGCTTGGAGGGGGGGGAGACCCAGTACTTC
CDR3: CASSLEGGETQYF

size: .
length: 12
J: TRBJ2-7
V: TRBV5-8
D: .
DNA: TGTGCCAGCAGCTTTGCCAGCCACGAGCAGTACTTC
CDR3: CASSFASHEQYF

size: once
length: 18
J: TRBJ2-1
V: TRBV18
D: TRBD1
DNA: TGTGCCAGCTCACGTGGACAGGGGGCAAGACGGGAGGCTCAGGAGCAGTTCTTC
CDR3: CASSRGQGARREAQEQFF

size: .
length: 16
J: TRBJ2-3
V: TRBV7-2
D: TRBD2
DNA: TGTGCCAGCAGCCCGACTAGCGGGGGTAACACAGATACGCAGTATTTT
CDR3: CASSPTSGGNTDTQYF

size: .
length: 14
J: TRBJ2-6
V: TRBV9
D: .
DNA: TGTGCCAGCAGTCCTAACTCTGGGGCCAACGTCCTGACTTTC
CDR3: CASSPNSGANVLTF

size: .
length: 15
J: TRBJ1-4
V: TRBV5-6
D: TRBD1
DNA: TGTGCCAGCAGCTTGACAGGAGGGGGCAATGAAAAACTGTTTTTT
CDR3: CASSLTGGGNEKLFF

size: .
length: 15
J: TRBJ1-2
V: TRBV10-3
D: TRBD1
DNA: TGTGCCAGCAGTTACTCGAAGGCAGGGGGCTATGGCTACACCTTC
CDR3: CASSYSKAGGYGYTF

size: .
length: 15
J: TRBJ2-7
V: TRBV5-1
D: TRBD1
DNA: TGCGCCAGCAGCCCCCGGGACAGTGGGGTGCACGAGCAGTACTTC
CDR3: CASSPRDSGVHEQYF

size: medium-sized
length: 15
J: TRBJ1-6
V: TRBV30
D: .
DNA: TGTGCCTGGAGTGTCCAAGGAGGGGATGGTTCACCCCTCCACTTT
CDR3: CAWSVQGGDGSPLHF

size: .
length: 15
J: TRBJ2-2
V: TRBV18
D: .
DNA: TGTGCCAGCTCACAGACGTTTTCGAACACCGGGGAGCTGTTTTTT
CDR3: CASSQTFSNTGELFF

size: many
length: 16
J: TRBJ2-7
V: TRBV6-5
D: .
DNA: TGTGCCAGCAGTTACGCAGCTCATCTTGACCGCTACGAGCAGTACTTC
CDR3: CASSYAAHLDRYEQYF

size: .
length: 11
J: TRBJ2-2
V: TRBV7-9
D: .
DNA: TGTGCCAGCAGCTTATCCGGGGAGCTGTTTTTT
CDR3: CASSLSGELFF

size: .
length: 20
J: TRBJ2-1
V: TRBV14
D: TRBD2
DNA: TGTGCCAGCAGCCAAGATGCCAGCGGGAGGGTCTTGAGCTCCTACAATGAGCAGTTCTTC
CDR3: CASSQDASGRVLSSYNEQFF

size: .
length: 17
J: TRBJ2-5
V: TRBV4-2
D: .
DNA: TGTGCCAGCAGCCAAGGGGACTCAAACCTCTTCCAAGAGACCCAGTACTTC
CDR3: CASSQGDSNLFQETQYF

size: .
length: 15
J: TRBJ2-5
V: TRBV5-4
D: .
DNA: TGTGCCAGCAGCTTGGCCGCAGGGGGGGAAGAGACCCAGTACTTC
CDR3: CASSLAAGGEETQYF

size: .
length: 13
J: TRBJ1-6
V: TRBV18
D: .
DNA: TGTGCCAGCTCACCAGACGAGGCTTCACCCCTCCACTTT
CDR3: CASSPDEASPLHF

size: few
length: 14
J: TRBJ1-1
V: TRBV28
D: .
DNA: TGTGCCAGCAGCTTCAGGGAAATGAACACTGAAGCTTTCTTT
CDR3: CASSFREMNTEAFF

size: .
length: 17
J: TRBJ2-1
V: TRBV2
D: TRBD1
DNA: TGTGCCAGCAGTAAAAGGGCCCCGGGACAGTTCAACAATGAGCAGTTCTTC
CDR3: CASSKRAPGQFNNEQFF

size: once
length: 15
J: TRBJ2-3
V: TRBV27
D: TRBD1
DNA: TGTGCCAGCAGTTCACAGACAGGGGGCCCAGATACGCAGTATTTT
CDR3: CASSSQTGGPDTQYF

size: .
length: 17
J: TRBJ2-1
V: TRBV4-1
D: TRBD2
DNA: TGCGCCAGCAGCCAAGGATACGGGACTAGCGCCTACAATGAGCAGTTCTTC
CDR3: CASSQGYGTSAYNEQFF

size: .
length: 15
J: TRBJ1-6
V: TRBV5-1
D: TRBD1
DNA: TGCGCCAGCAGTTTACCCGACAGGGATAATTCACCCCTCCACTTT
CDR3: CASSLPDRDNSPLHF

size: .
length: 15
J: TRBJ1-2
V: TRBV18
D: TRBD1
DNA: TGTGCCAGCTCACCACCACAGGGGGTCCTCTATGGCTACACCTTC
CDR3: CASSPPQGVLYGYTF

size: .
length: 14
J: TRBJ2-3
V: TRBV30
D: .
DNA: TGTGCCTGGAGACGGGTATCGACCACAGATACGCAGTATTTT
CDR3: CAWRRVSTTDTQYF

size: .
length: 15
J: TRBJ1-5
V: TRBV19
D: .
DNA: TGTGCCAGTAGTATATCCGTTTTTAGCAATCAGCCCCAGCATTTT
CDR3: CASSISVFSNQPQHF

size: .
length: 15
J: TRBJ2-2
V: TRBV9
D: .
DNA: TGTGCCAGCAGCGTAGATACAGGTTCGGACGGGGAGCTGTTTTTT
CDR3: CASSVDTGSDGELFF

size: .
length: 15
J: TRBJ2-5
V: TRBV30
D: .
DNA: TGTGCGCCACCTTTCAGGAGGTGGATTCAAGAGACCCAGTACTTC
CDR3: CAPPFRRWIQETQYF

size: .
length: 12
J: TRBJ2-1
V: TRBV29-1
D: .
DNA: TGCAGCGTTGGGGATGGGGGGAATGAGCAGTTCTTC
CDR3: CSVGDGGNEQFF

size: .
length: 14
J: TRBJ1-5
V: TRBV30
D: TRBD1
DNA: TGTGCCTGGAGTCCCAGCAGGGGGGTTCAGCCCCAGCATTTT
CDR3: CAWSPSRGVQPQHF

size: .
length: 18
J: TRBJ2-7
V: TRBV4-3
D: .
DNA: TGCGCCAGCAGCCAAGAATCGGGAATTGACGTCAGGTCCTACGAGCAGTACTTC
CDR3: CASSQESGIDVRSYEQYF

size: .
length: 14
J: TRBJ2-7
V: TRBV27
D: .
DNA: TGTGCCAGCAGGCCTGGGGGTAGCTCCTACGAGCAGTACTTC
CDR3: CASRPGGSSYEQYF

size: .
length: 14
J: TRBJ1-4
V: TRBV2
D: .
DNA: TGTGCCAGCAGTAAGGACAGCGAAGGTGAAAAACTGTTTTTT
CDR3: CASSKDSEGEKLFF

size: few
length: 15
J: TRBJ2-7
V: TRBV28
D: TRBD2
DNA: TGTGCCAGCAGGGGGGGACTAGGTAAATCCTACGAGCAGTACTTC
CDR3: CASRGGLGKSYEQYF

size: .
length: 13
J: TRBJ2-7
V: TRBV11-2
D: .
DNA: TGTGCCAGCAGCTTAGGGTCCTGGGGCGAGCAGTACTTC
CDR3: CASSLGSWGEQYF